These 29 T cell receptor beta chains were all obtained from the same sample, sequenced in a study of PD-1 blockade in classical Hodgkin lymphoma. Each and every patient relapsed after autologous stem cell transplantation, and patients got differing brentuximab vedotin exposure. The repertoire was sequenced with immunoSEQ multiplex PCR; TCRdb's copy has only in-frame clones and lacks some. The sample shows 90,000 or so clones, roughly 91% of them seen only once. The sequencing used peripheral blood mononuclear cells (PBMCs), collected before the second cycle of nivolumab. These receptors came from a human donor with classical Hodgkin lymphoma.

The chain combines TRBV28 with TRBJ2-5; no firm D call. V dropped 5 bases and J dropped 2 bases, with 12 bases sitting between them. This CDR3 has 14 residues. Looked up from germline, CDR1 is MDHEN and CDR2 is SYDVKM. The CDR3 bases are TGTGCCAGCAGTCCGTGGGCACAACAAGAGACCCAGTACTTC. The encoded protein is CASSPWAQQETQYF. Variable domain in full (rest from reference TRBV28 and TRBJ2-5): DVKVTQSSRYLVKRTGEKVFLECVQDMDHENMFWYRQDPGLGLRLIYFSYDVKMKEKGDIPEGYSVSREKKERFSLILESASTNQTSMYLCASSPWAQQETQYFGPGTRLLVL.

The chain employs TRBV2 and TRBJ2-5; D call uncertain. CDR1 and CDR2 (germline): SNHLY, FYNNEI. Trimming shortened V by 8 bases and J by 2 bases, and 9 bases separated the two germline ends. The CDR3 is 12 amino acids. The CDR3 nucleotides read TGTGCCAGCTGTTTGGGACAAGAGACCCAGTACTTC. Its translation is CASCLGQETQYF.

V usage is TRBV7-9 and J usage is TRBJ1-1, with D perhaps matching TRBD1 (5 bases). V was shortened by 8 bases and J by 11 bases, with 18 bases between the two germline ends. The CDR3 consists of 12 residues. Germline assignment: CDR1 SEHNR and CDR2 FQNEAQ (reference sequence). CDR3 region: CASLDSGRVAFF. In DNA form, the CDR3 reads TGTGCCAGCTTAGACAGCGGAAGGGTCGCTTTCTTT.

V and J are TRBV30 and TRBJ1-5, with 11 bases aligning to TRBD1. The CDR3 covers 15 residues. V lost 1 base to trimming and J lost 3 bases; unmatched junction nucleotides: 2. Looked up from germline, CDR1 is GTSNPN and CDR2 is SVGIG (reference sequence). CDR3 nucleotide sequence: TGTGCCTGGAGTGCCGGACAGGGGGCCAATCAGCCCCAGCATTTT. Its protein product is CAWSAGQGANQPQHF.

This chain connects TRBV6-5 to TRBJ2-5; D unresolved. CDR3 length equals 10 residues. Deletions cut 11 bases from V and 9 bases from J, with 13 bases between. CDR1 is MNHEY, CDR2 SVGAGI, per germline. The CDR3 bases are TGTGCCCCCCGGTCCCGGGCCCAGTACTTC. Amino acid sequence: CAPRSRAQYF.

This chain connects TRBV5-1 to TRBJ2-7; 9 bases agree with TRBD1. Germline V gene lookup returns CDR1 SGHRS and CDR2 YFSETQ. The ends lost 2 bases at V and 4 bases at J; junction bases unmatched: 7. The CDR3 contains 15 residues. The CDR3 reads CASSLDGQGLYEQYF. The CDR3 nucleotides read TGCGCCAGCAGCTTAGATGGACAGGGGCTTTACGAGCAGTACTTC.

For the CDR3, the DNA is TGTGCCTGGATGGGAGCGGAGACCCAGTACTTC. Translation: CAWMGAETQYF. The rearrangement links TRBV30 to TRBJ2-5; D is perhaps TRBD2 (5 bases). V gave up 4 bases and J gave up 5 bases, with 8 bases separating them. The CDR3 length is 11 residues. CDR1 and CDR2 (germline): GTSNPN, SVGIG (reference sequence). Looking up the rest from reference TRBV30 and TRBJ2-5 gives the full variable domain: SQTIHQWPATLVQPVGSPLSLECTVEGTSNPNLYWYRQAAGRGLQLLFYSVGIGQISSEVPQNLSASRPQDRQFILSSKKLLLSDSGFYLCAWMGAETQYFGPGTRLLVL.

This chain joins TRBV27 and TRBJ2-5, with TRBD1 identical over 12 bases. The junction had 4 bases not matched to a gene; V was cut back by 0 bases and J by 14 bases. Germline values: CDR1 MNHEY, CDR2 SMNVEV (reference sequence). The length of the CDR3 is 13 residues. The CDR3 protein is CASSLSGTGGSYF. As DNA, the CDR3 is TGTGCCAGCAGTTTATCCGGGACAGGGGGCAGTTACTTC.

The rearrangement uses TRBV5-5 and TRBJ1-4; D perhaps matches TRBD1 (5 bases). V shed 0 bases and J shed 7 bases, with 16 bases lying between them. The CDR3 totals 16 residues. Germline CDR1 reads SGHKS; CDR2 reads YYEKEE (reference sequence). As DNA, the CDR3 is TGTGCCAGCAGCTTGGTCTGGGGCCCGCGGGGTGAAAAACTGTTTTTT. Amino acid sequence: CASSLVWGPRGEKLFF.

This chain links TRBV2 with TRBJ1-4; the match to TRBD1 covers 8 bases. The CDR3 runs 15 residues. The trim removed 5 bases at V and 5 bases at J, leaving 7 bases unmatched. Germline CDR1 and CDR2: SNHLY and FYNNEI. CDR3 in amino acids: CASSRTGPGNEKLFF. CDR3 sequence (DNA): TGTGCCAGCAGTCGGACAGGGCCAGGGAATGAAAAACTGTTTTTT.

In its sample, this clone was seen once. The V call is TRBV30, the J call TRBJ1-6; D is unresolved. V gave up 8 bases and J gave up 5 bases, with 13 bases separating them. The CDR3 has 13 residues. Germline CDR1 and CDR2: GTSNPN and SVGIG (reference sequence). In DNA form, the CDR3 reads TGTGCCGGCTCCGCTTCCCATAATTCACCCCTCCACTTT. This sequence encodes CAGSASHNSPLHF.

This chain links TRBV13 with TRBJ2-3; perhaps D is TRBD1 or TRBD2 (5 bases each). Germline CDR1 PRHDT, CDR2 FYEKMQ (reference sequence). V was shortened by 7 bases and J by 3 bases, with 17 bases between the two germline ends. The CDR3 covers 15 residues. CDR3 bases: TGTGCCAGCACATGGGGCGGTCCGGGAACAGATACGCAGTATTTT. It translates to CASTWGGPGTDTQYF.

The chain carries TRBV6-5 and TRBJ2-7, with TRBD1 matching 10 bases. CDR3 length: 14 residues. Germline V gene data show CDR1 as MNHEY and CDR2 as SVGAGI. After removal of 6 bases from V and 3 bases from J, the junction contained 5 bases not matched to a gene. The CDR3 coding sequence is TGTGCCAGCAGAGAGACAGGGGGCAGCTACGAGCAGTACTTC. It specifies CASRETGGSYEQYF.

This clone occurred once. The chain carries TRBV5-1 and TRBJ2-1; D call uncertain. Germline V lookup: CDR1 SGHRS, CDR2 YFSETQ. This CDR3 is built from 14 residues. V lost 0 bases and J 2 bases, leaving 6 bases between the germline ends. The chain's CDR3 is CASSLGGAYNEQFF. DNA of the CDR3: TGCGCCAGCAGCTTGGGTGGGGCCTACAATGAGCAGTTCTTC.

The chain uses TRBV2 and TRBJ2-1; D is perhaps TRBD1 (6 bases). From germline, CDR1 is SNHLY and CDR2 FYNNEI. V lost 8 bases to trimming and J lost 7 bases, with 12 bases between them. The length of the CDR3 is 12 residues. The CDR3 protein is CASLYRANEQFF. The CDR3 nucleotides read TGTGCCAGCTTGTACAGGGCGAATGAGCAGTTCTTC.

This clone was seen a handful of times. This same CDR3 is encoded by further DNA sequences in the sample. This rearrangement joins TRBV28 to TRBJ1-5; D unresolved. V gave up 3 bases and J gave up 6 bases, with 3 bases separating them. Looked up from germline, CDR1 is MDHEN and CDR2 is SYDVKM. The CDR3 has 11 amino acids. The CDR3 is CASSFGQPQHF. The CDR3 nucleotides are TGTGCCAGCAGTTTCGGTCAGCCCCAGCATTTT.

This chain uses TRBV28 with TRBJ1-2; D gene ambiguous. V lost 5 bases, J lost 8 bases, and 15 bases lay in between. CDR3 length: 13 amino acids. Germline CDR1 MDHEN, CDR2 SYDVKM. The CDR3 nucleotides read TGTGCCAGCAGTAGCTGGTTCTCCACAGGCTACACCTTC. Encoded protein: CASSSWFSTGYTF.

The chain couples TRBV6-4 to TRBJ2-3; TRBD1 matches 7 bases. Germline assignment: CDR1 MRHNA and CDR2 SNTAGT. The ends lost 0 bases at V and 2 bases at J; junction bases unmatched: 5. There are 16 residues in the CDR3. CDR3 nucleotides: TGTGCCAGCAGTGACTCAAAGGGGGCGGCCACAGATACGCAGTATTTT. It translates to CASSDSKGAATDTQYF.

This chain connects TRBV16 to TRBJ1-2; no definite D call. V gave up 2 bases and J gave up 4 bases, with 8 bases separating them. CDR3 size: 13 residues. CDR1 is KGHSY, CDR2 FQNENV, per germline. CDR3 sequence: CASSQNPAYGYTF. Written as DNA, the CDR3 is TGTGCCAGCAGCCAAAACCCAGCCTATGGCTACACCTTC.

The genes are TRBV30 and TRBJ1-1, with unresolved D. CDR1 and CDR2 from the germline V gene are GTSNPN and SVGIG (reference sequence). V lost 0 bases, J lost 0 bases, and 5 bases lay in between. The CDR3 spans 13 residues. This CDR3 reads CAWSVGLNTEAFF. The CDR3 region has the DNA TGTGCCTGGAGTGTAGGCCTGAACACTGAAGCTTTCTTT.

This chain joins TRBV2 and TRBJ2-7; the D is unclear. V lost 2 bases and J lost 2, with 7 bases in between. Germline loops: CDR1 SNHLY, CDR2 FYNNEI. This CDR3 is built from 13 residues. CDR3 DNA: TGTGCCAGCAGTGAACCTGGGACCTACGAGCAGTACTTC. It is translated as CASSEPGTYEQYF.

The V gene is TRBV6-5, the J gene TRBJ2-7; tentatively, D is TRBD1 (6 bases). Germline CDR1 is MNHEY and CDR2 is SVGAGI. CDR3 length equals 14 residues. V lost 2 bases and J lost 3, with 11 bases in between. The CDR3 DNA sequence: TGTGCCAGCAGTTACCAGAGGGGGATCTACGAGCAGTACTTC. Translating it yields CASSYQRGIYEQYF.

The V gene is TRBV6-5, the J gene TRBJ2-7; no firm D call. The germline gives CDR1 MNHEY, CDR2 SVGAGI. The V end was cut by 6 bases, the J end by 2 bases, with 11 bases between. CDR3 length: 13 residues. CDR3 nucleotide sequence: TGTGCCAGCAGGTACCAGGCTGCCTACGAGCAGTACTTC. It translates to CASRYQAAYEQYF.

The chain combines TRBV5-1 with TRBJ1-1, with TRBD1 as a possible D gene (6 bases). The V gene's germline CDR1 is SGHRS and CDR2 YFSETQ. The CDR3 covers 15 residues. Trimming left V 0 bases short and J 4 bases short, with 13 bases between. The DNA for the CDR3 is TGCGCCAGCAGCTTGGAGGGGGTGGGAACCACTGAAGCTTTCTTT. It translates to CASSLEGVGTTEAFF. Variable domain in full (rest from reference TRBV5-1 and TRBJ1-1): KAGVTQTPRYLIKTRGQQVTLSCSPISGHRSVSWYQQTPGQGLQFLFEYFSETQRNKGNFPGRFSGRQFSNSRSEMNVSTLELGDSALYLCASSLEGVGTTEAFFGQGTRLTVV.

The genes are TRBV5-1 and TRBJ1-2; D is unclear. Germline-derived CDR1 and CDR2 are SGHRS and YFSETQ. There are 12 residues in the CDR3. V lost 7 bases to trimming and J lost 4 bases, with 11 bases between them. In DNA, the CDR3 is TGCGCCAGCGCTAGAGACTCCTATGGCTACACCTTC. Amino acids: CASARDSYGYTF.

The CDR3 here is CASGLAVRDSVEKLFF. The CDR3 bases are TGTGCTAGTGGTTTGGCCGTCCGGGACAGTGTGGAAAAACTGTTTTTT. The chain is built from TRBV12-5 and TRBJ1-4, with 7 nucleotides matching TRBD1. After removal of 1 base from V and 8 bases from J, the junction contained 10 bases not matched to a gene. CDR1 is LGHNT and CDR2 is FRNRAP in the germline V gene. This CDR3 contains 16 residues.

The V and J genes are TRBV10-2 and TRBJ2-1, with TRBD2 identical over 11 bases. Losses at the gene ends were 6 bases for V and 7 bases for J; bases not matched to a gene: 8. CDR3 length: 15 residues. CDR1 and CDR2 from the germline V gene are WSHSY and SAAADI. The DNA for the CDR3 is TGCGCCAGCAGGGAACTAGCGGGAGAGGGAAATGAGCAGTTCTTC. Translated, it gives CASRELAGEGNEQFF.

The gene calls are TRBV30 and TRBJ1-1, with D unclear. This CDR3 has 13 amino acids. CDR1 GTSNPN and CDR2 SVGIG come from the germline V gene (reference sequence). Trimming stripped 2 bases from V and 1 base from J, with 8 bases between. The CDR3 loop reads CAWSRSGNTEAFF. For the CDR3, the DNA is TGTGCCTGGAGTCGGTCCGGGAACACTGAAGCTTTCTTT.

The V gene is TRBV21-1, the J gene TRBJ1-1. TRBV21-1 is termed a pseudogene. The CDR3 is 15 amino acids. The CDR3 bases are TGTGCCAGCAGCAAATACGGGGGCGAGAGGACTGAAGCTTTCTTT. This sequence encodes CASSKYGGERTEAFF.